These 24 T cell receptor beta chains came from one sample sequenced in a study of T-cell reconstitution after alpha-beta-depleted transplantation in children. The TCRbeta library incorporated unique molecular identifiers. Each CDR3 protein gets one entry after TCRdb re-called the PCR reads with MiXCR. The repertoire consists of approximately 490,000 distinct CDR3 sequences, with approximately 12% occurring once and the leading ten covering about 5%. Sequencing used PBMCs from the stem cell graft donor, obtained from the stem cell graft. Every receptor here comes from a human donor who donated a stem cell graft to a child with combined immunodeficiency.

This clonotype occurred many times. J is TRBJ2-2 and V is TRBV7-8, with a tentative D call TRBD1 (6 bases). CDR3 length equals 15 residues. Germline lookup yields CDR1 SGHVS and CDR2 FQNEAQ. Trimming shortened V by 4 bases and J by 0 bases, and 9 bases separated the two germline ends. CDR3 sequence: CASSSGQPNTGELFF. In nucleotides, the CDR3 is TGTGCCAGCAGCTCGGGACAACCGAACACCGGGGAGCTGTTTTTT.

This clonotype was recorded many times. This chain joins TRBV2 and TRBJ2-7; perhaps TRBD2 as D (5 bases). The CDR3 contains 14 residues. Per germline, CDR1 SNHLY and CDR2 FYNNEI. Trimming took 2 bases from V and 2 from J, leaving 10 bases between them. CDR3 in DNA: TGTGCCAGCAGTGAACGAGGAGGAGCCTACGAGCAGTACTTC. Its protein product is CASSERGGAYEQYF.

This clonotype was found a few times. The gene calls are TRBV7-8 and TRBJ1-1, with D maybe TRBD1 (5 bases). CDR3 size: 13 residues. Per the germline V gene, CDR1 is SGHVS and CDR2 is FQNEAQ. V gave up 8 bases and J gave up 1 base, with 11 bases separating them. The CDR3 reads CASRFQGNTEAFF. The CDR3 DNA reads TGTGCCAGCCGTTTCCAGGGGAACACTGAAGCTTTCTTT. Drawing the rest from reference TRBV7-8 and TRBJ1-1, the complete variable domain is GAGVSQSPRYKVAKRGQDVALRCDPISGHVSLFWYQQALGQGPEFLTYFQNEAQLDKSGLPSDRFFAERPEGSVSTLKIQRTQQEDSAVYLCASRFQGNTEAFFGQGTRLTVV.

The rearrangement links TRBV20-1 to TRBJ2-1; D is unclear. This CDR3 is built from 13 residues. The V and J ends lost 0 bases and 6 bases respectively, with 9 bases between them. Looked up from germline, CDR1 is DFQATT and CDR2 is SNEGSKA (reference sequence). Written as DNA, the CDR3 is TGCAGTGCTAGAGATCCCCTTCTCAATGAGCAGTTCTTC. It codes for CSARDPLLNEQFF.

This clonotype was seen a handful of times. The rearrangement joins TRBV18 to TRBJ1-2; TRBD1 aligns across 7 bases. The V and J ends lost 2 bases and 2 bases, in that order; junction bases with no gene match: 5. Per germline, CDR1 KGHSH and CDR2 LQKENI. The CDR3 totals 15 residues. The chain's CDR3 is CASSPSGTVNYGYTF. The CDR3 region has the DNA TGTGCCAGCTCACCATCCGGGACAGTAAACTATGGCTACACCTTC.

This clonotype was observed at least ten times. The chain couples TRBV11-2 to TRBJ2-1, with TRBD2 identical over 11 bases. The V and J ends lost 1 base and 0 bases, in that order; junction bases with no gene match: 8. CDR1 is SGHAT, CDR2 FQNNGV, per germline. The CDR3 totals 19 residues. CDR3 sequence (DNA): TGTGCCAGCAGCTTAGGGGGGCTAGCGGGAGGCTACTCCTACAATGAGCAGTTCTTC. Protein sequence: CASSLGGLAGGYSYNEQFF.

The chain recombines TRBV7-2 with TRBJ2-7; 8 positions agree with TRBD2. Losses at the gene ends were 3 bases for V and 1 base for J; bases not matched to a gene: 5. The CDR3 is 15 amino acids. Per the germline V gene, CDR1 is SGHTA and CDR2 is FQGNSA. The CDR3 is CASSFLTGGSYEQYF. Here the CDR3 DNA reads TGTGCCAGCAGCTTTTTAACGGGAGGGTCCTACGAGCAGTACTTC.

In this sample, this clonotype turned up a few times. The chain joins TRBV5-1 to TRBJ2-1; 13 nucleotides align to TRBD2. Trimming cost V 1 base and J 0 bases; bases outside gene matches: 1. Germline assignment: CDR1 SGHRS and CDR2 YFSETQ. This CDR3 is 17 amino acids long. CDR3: CASSLTSGGDSYNEQFF. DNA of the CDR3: TGCGCCAGCAGCTTGACTAGCGGGGGGGACTCCTACAATGAGCAGTTCTTC.

For the CDR3, the DNA is TGTGCCAGCAGTCCCGTGACGGAGAATCAGCCCCAGCATTTT. Protein: CASSPVTENQPQHF. The chain links TRBV28 to TRBJ1-5; D remains unclear. Trimming shortened V by 5 bases and J by 4 bases, and 12 bases separated the two germline ends. CDR1 MDHEN and CDR2 SYDVKM come from the germline V gene. The length of the CDR3 is 14 residues.

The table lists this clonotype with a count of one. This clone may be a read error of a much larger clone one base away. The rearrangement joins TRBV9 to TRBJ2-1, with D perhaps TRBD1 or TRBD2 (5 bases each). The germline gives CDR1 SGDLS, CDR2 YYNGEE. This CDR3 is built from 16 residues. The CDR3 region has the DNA TGTGACAGCAGCGTAGCGCAGGGAAGCTCCTACAATGAGCAGTTCTTC. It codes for CDSSVAQGSSYNEQFF.

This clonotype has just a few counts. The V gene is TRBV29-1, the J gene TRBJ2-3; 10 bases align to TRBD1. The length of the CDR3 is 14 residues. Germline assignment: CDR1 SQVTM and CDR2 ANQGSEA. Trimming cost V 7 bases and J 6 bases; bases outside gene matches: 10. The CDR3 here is CSGFRDRGSDTQYF. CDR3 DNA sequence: TGCAGCGGTTTTCGGGACAGGGGTTCGGATACGCAGTATTTT.

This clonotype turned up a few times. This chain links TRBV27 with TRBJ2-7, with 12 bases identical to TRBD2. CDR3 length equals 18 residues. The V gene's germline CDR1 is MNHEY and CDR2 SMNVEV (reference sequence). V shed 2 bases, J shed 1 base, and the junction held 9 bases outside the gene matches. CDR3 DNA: TGTGCCAGCAGTTTAATAGGTGGGCTAGCGGGGGGGTCCTACGAGCAGTACTTC. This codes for CASSLIGGLAGGSYEQYF.

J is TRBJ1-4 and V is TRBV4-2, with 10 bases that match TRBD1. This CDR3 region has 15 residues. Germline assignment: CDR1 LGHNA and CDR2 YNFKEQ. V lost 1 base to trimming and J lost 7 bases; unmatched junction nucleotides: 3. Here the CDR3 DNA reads TGTGCCAGCAGCCAAGGAGACAGGGGGCGTGAAAAACTGTTTTTT. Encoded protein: CASSQGDRGREKLFF.

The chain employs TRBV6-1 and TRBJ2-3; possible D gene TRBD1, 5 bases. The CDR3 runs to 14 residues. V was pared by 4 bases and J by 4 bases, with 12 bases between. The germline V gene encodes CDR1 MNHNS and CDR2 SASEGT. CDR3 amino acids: CASSGQRGSDTQYF. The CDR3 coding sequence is TGTGCCAGCAGTGGCCAAAGGGGCTCAGATACGCAGTATTTT.

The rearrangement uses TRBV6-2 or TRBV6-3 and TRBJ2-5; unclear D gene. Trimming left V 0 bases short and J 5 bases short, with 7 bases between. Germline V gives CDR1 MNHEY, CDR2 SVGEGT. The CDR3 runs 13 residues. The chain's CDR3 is CASSYSLAETQYF. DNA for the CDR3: TGTGCCAGCAGTTACTCTCTTGCGGAGACCCAGTACTTC.

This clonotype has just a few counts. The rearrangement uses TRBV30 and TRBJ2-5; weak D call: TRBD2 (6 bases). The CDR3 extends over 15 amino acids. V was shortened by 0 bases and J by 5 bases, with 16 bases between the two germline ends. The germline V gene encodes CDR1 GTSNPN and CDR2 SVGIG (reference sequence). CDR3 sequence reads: CAWSVGLLAGETQYF. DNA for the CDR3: TGTGCCTGGAGTGTGGGGCTCCTCGCGGGGGAGACCCAGTACTTC.

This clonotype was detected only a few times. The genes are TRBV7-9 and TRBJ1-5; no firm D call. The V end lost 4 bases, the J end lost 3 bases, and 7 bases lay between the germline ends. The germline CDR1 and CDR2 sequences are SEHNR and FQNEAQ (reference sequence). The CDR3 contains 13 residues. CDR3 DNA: TGTGCCAGCAGCTGGGGAGACAATCAGCCCCAGCATTTT. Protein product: CASSWGDNQPQHF.

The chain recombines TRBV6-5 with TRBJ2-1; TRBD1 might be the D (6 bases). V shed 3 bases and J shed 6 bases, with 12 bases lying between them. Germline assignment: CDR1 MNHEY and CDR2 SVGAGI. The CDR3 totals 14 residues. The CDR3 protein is CASSYNRVTNEQFF. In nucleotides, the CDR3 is TGTGCCAGCAGTTATAACAGGGTAACCAATGAGCAGTTCTTC.

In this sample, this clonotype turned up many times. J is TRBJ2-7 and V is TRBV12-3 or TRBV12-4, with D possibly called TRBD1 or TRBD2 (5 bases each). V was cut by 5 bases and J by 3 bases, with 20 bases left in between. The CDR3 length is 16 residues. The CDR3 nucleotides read TGTGCCAGCAGTGCGGCCGGGACCCTAACCTACTACGAGCAGTACTTC. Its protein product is CASSAAGTLTYYEQYF.

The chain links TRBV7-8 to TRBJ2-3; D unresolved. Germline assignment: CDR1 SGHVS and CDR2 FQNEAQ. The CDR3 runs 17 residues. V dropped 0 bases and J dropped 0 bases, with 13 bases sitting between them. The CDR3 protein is CASSLAVGLTSTDTQYF. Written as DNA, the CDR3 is TGTGCCAGCAGCTTAGCAGTAGGCTTAACTAGCACAGATACGCAGTATTTT.

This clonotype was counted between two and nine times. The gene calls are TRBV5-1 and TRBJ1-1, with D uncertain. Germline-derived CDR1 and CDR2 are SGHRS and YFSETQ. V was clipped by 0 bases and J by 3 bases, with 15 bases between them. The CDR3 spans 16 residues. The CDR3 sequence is CASSLVLASVDTEAFF. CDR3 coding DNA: TGCGCCAGCAGCTTGGTGTTGGCTTCGGTGGACACTGAAGCTTTCTTT. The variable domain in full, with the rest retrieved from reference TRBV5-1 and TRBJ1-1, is KAGVTQTPRYLIKTRGQQVTLSCSPISGHRSVSWYQQTPGQGLQFLFEYFSETQRNKGNFPGRFSGRQFSNSRSEMNVSTLELGDSALYLCASSLVLASVDTEAFFGQGTRLTVV.

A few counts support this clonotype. CDR3 sequence reads: CAWSVLSGTGELFF. In DNA, the CDR3 is TGTGCCTGGAGTGTACTTAGTGGCACCGGGGAGCTGTTTTTT. V and J are TRBV30 and TRBJ2-2; D remains ambiguous. This CDR3 is 14 amino acids long. V was cut by 0 bases and J by 4 bases, with 9 bases left in between. Germline V CDR1 and CDR2: GTSNPN, SVGIG (reference sequence).

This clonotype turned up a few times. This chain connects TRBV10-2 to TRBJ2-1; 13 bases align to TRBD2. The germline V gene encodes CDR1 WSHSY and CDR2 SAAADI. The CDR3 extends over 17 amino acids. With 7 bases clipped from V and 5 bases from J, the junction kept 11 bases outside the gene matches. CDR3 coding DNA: TGCGCCAGCACCCGGACTAGCGGGGGCAATTTTCACAATGAGCAGTTCTTC. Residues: CASTRTSGGNFHNEQFF.

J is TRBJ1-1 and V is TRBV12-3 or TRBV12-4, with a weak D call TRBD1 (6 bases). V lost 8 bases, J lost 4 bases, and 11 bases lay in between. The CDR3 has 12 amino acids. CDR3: CASERGGTEAFF. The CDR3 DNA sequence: TGTGCCAGCGAGAGAGGGGGCACTGAAGCTTTCTTT.